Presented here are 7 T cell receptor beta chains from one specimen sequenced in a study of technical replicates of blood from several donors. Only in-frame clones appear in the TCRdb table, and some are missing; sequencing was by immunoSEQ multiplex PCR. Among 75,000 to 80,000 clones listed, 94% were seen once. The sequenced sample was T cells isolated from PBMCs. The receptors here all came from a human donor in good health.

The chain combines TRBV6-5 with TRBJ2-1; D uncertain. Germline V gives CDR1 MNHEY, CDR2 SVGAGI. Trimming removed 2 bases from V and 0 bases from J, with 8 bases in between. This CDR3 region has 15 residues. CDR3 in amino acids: CASSYAEGSYNEQFF. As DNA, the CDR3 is TGTGCCAGCAGTTACGCGGAAGGCTCCTACAATGAGCAGTTCTTC.

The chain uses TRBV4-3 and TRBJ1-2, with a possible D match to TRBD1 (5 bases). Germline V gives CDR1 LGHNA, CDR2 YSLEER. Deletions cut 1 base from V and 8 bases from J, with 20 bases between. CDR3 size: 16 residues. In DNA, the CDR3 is TGCGCCAGCAGCCAAGGCAGGCGAATTCAGGGCGGCGGCTACACCTTC. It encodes CASSQGRRIQGGGYTF.

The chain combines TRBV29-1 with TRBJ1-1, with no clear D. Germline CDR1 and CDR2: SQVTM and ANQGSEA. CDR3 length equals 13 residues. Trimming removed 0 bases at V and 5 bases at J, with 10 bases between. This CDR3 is CSVEERDWTEAFF. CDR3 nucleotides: TGCAGCGTTGAAGAAAGAGACTGGACTGAAGCTTTCTTT.

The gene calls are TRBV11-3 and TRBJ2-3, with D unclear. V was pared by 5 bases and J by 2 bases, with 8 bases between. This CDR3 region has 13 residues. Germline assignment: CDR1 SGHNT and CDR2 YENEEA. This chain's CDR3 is CASSPSFTDTQYF. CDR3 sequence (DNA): TGTGCCAGCAGCCCCTCCTTCACAGATACGCAGTATTTT. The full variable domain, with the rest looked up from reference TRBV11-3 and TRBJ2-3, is EAGVVQSPRYKIIEKKQPVAFWCNPISGHNTLYWYLQNLGQGPELLIRYENEEAVDDSQLPKDRFSAERLKGVDSTLKIQPAELGDSAVYLCASSPSFTDTQYFGPGTRLTVL.

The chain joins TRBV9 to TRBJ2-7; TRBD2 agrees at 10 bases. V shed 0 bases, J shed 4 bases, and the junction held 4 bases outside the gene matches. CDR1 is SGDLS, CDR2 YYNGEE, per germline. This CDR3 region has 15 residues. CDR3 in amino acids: CASSVDPAGGYEQYF. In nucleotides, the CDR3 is TGTGCCAGCAGCGTAGATCCAGCGGGAGGGTACGAGCAGTACTTC.

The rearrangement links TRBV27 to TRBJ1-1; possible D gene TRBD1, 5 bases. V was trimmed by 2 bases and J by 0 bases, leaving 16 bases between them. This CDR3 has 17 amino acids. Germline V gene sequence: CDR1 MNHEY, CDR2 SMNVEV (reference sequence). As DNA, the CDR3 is TGTGCCAGCAGTTTAGCCTCTGGGGGGATAATGAACACTGAAGCTTTCTTT. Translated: CASSLASGGIMNTEAFF.

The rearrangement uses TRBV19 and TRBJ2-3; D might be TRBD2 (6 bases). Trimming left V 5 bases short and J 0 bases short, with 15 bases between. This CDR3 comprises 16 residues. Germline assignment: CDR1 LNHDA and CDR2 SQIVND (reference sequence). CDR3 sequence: CASSPVGSGSTDTQYF. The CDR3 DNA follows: TGTGCCAGTAGTCCCGTTGGGAGCGGGAGCACAGATACGCAGTATTTT.